This TCR beta chain originates from a study of T cells in localized non-small cell lung cancer. Study-level results: Within adjacent lung there appeared a median roughly 60 of the top 100 tumor clones.

As for this clone: Its antigen remains unknown.

TCRdb's table, derived via immunoSEQ multiplex PCR, lists solely in-frame clones and lacks some. The sample records approximately 30,000 clones, roughly 86% being singletons. CDR1 and CDR2 from the germline V gene are KGHSH and LQKENI. V lost 3 bases and J 3 bases, leaving 11 bases between the germline ends. The CDR3 loop spans 14 amino acids. The V gene is TRBV18, the J gene TRBJ2-5; TRBD2 might be the D (6 bases). Here the sequenced sample was peripheral blood, taken before any cancer treatment. This TCR was sampled from a woman aged 40-70 years with stage I lung adenocarcinoma. The CDR3 region is CASSPGTGEETQYF. In nucleotides, the CDR3 is TGTGCCAGCTCACCGGGGACTGGAGAAGAGACCCAGTACTTC.